The 2 T cell receptor beta chains listed next were all sequenced from one sample in a study of shared T cell receptors in the human thymus (dated by TCRdb to 2020 to 2022). The method behind the library was the immunoSEQ multiplex PCR assay. TCRdb carries this immuneACCESS record with in-frame sequences only. Its versions omit some clonotypes, under half of them owing to an unresolved V gene in the studies checked, with the rest unexplained. This sample is represented by about 660,000 clones; approximately 87% of them were singletons. The top ten constitute 0.0094% of the sample. The data were also submitted as part of a second study, on human thymus T cells.

The source material was thymocytes. Receptor source: a boy younger than two with a congenital heart defect. Donor details come from another sample of the same person, matched by shared clones.

The gene calls are TRBV4-3 and TRBJ2-2, with 8 bases identical to TRBD2. The germline V gene has CDR1 LGHNA and CDR2 YSLEER. With V trimmed by 4 bases and J by 3 bases, 7 bases remained unmatched. The CDR3 is made up of 16 amino acids. The chain's CDR3 is CASSLGREEYTGELFF. DNA for the CDR3: TGCGCCAGCAGCCTCGGGAGGGAGGAGTACACCGGGGAGCTGTTTTTT.

The V and J genes are TRBV9 and TRBJ2-2; maybe TRBD2 (5 bases). Germline V lookup: CDR1 SGDLS, CDR2 YYNGEE. CDR3 length equals 17 residues. V was pared by 0 bases and J by 2 bases, with 14 bases between. This chain's CDR3 is CASSVAQDGINTGELFF. CDR3 coding DNA: TGTGCCAGCAGCGTAGCGCAGGACGGGATAAACACCGGGGAGCTGTTTTTT.